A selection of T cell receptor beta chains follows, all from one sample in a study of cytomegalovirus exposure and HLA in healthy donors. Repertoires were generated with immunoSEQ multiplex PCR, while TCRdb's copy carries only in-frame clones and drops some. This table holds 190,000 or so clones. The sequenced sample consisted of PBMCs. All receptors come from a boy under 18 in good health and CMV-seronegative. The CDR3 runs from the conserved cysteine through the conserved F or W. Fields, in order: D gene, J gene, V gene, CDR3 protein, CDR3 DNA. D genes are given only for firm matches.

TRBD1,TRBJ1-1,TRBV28,CASSGSGQGNTEAFF,TGTGCCAGCAGTGGGTCGGGACAGGGGAACACTGAAGCTTTCTTT
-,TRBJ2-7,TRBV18,CASSPPGQASSYEQYF,TGTGCCAGCTCGCCGCCTGGGCAGGCAAGCTCCTACGAGCAGTACTTC
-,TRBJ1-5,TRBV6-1,CASRQDPNQPQHF,TGTGCCAGCAGACAGGACCCCAATCAGCCCCAGCATTTT
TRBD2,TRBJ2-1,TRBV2,CASSDGGAGEQFF,TGTGCCAGCAGTGACGGGGGGGCGGGTGAGCAGTTCTTC
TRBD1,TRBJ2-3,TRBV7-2,CASSTRTGRSTDTQYF,TGTGCCAGCAGCACCAGGACAGGGAGAAGCACAGATACGCAGTATTTT
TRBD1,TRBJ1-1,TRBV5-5,CASSPDRGTEAFF,TGTGCCAGCAGTCCCGACAGGGGCACTGAAGCTTTCTTT
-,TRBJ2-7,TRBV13,CASTPLITREAATIEQYF,TGTGCCAGCACCCCACTTATTACCAGGGAGGCCGCTACAATCGAGCAGTACTTC
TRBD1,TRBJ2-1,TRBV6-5,CASSGTGKFYNEQFF,TGTGCCAGCAGCGGGACAGGCAAGTTCTACAATGAGCAGTTCTTC
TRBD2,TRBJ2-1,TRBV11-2,CASSTRGSGGETYNEQFF,TGTGCCAGCAGCACCCGGGGTAGCGGGGGAGAGACCTACAATGAGCAGTTCTTC
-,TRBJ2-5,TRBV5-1,CASSLDRVETQYF,TGCGCCAGCAGCTTGGACAGGGTAGAGACCCAGTACTTC
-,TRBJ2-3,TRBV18,CASFPAEDLRPDTQYF,TGTGCCAGCTTTCCCGCGGAAGACTTGAGGCCAGATACGCAGTATTTT
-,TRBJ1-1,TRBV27,CASRGLAGTPNTEAFF,TGTGCCAGCAGGGGGCTCGCCGGGACACCGAACACTGAAGCTTTCTTT
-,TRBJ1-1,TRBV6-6,CASSYKPSGGTFF,TGTGCCAGCAGTTACAAGCCCTCCGGGGGTACGTTCTTT
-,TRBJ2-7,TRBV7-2,CASSLARPGEQYF,TGTGCCAGCAGCTTAGCGCGCCCGGGCGAGCAGTACTTC
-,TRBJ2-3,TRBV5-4,CASSFGTSPSGLF,TGTGCCAGCAGCTTTGGGACCTCCCCAAGCGGGCTTTTT
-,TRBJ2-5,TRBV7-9,CASRASRGQETQYF,TGTGCCAGCAGGGCCTCCAGGGGACAAGAGACCCAGTACTTC
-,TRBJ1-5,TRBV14,CASSQGGTLNQPQHF,TGTGCCAGCAGCCAAGGTGGGACACTCAATCAGCCCCAGCATTTT
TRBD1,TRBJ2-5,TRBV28,CASSSPWTGHQETQYF,TGTGCCAGCAGTTCCCCTTGGACAGGGCACCAAGAGACCCAGTACTTC
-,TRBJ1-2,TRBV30,CAWSVPGADYGYTF,TGTGCCTGGAGTGTACCAGGGGCAGACTATGGCTACACCTTC
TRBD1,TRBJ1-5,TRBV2,CASSSGQGESQPQHF,TGTGCCAGCAGTTCAGGACAGGGGGAGTCTCAGCCCCAGCATTTT
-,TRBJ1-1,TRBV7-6,CASSLNSGTGNTEAFF,TGTGCCAGCAGCTTAAACAGCGGGACCGGGAACACTGAAGCTTTCTTT
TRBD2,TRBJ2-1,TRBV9,CASSQIRGLAGLDEQFF,TGTGCCAGCAGCCAAATCCGAGGACTAGCGGGGTTGGATGAGCAGTTCTTC
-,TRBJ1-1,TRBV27,CASSLSRSVNTEAFF,TGTGCCAGCAGTTTATCCAGGTCAGTGAACACTGAAGCTTTCTTT